A selection of T cell receptor beta chains follows, all from one sample in a study of molecular identifiers for immune sequencing clone quantification. From the PCR reads, TCRdb called clonotypes with MiXCR, one entry per CDR3 protein. The sample holds some 94,000 distinct CDR3 sequences, nearly 25% seen once. Material for sequencing was naive CD8+ T cells from blood, with Jurkat cell RNA spiked in. Receptor source: a human donor in good health. Some libraries in this study had Jurkat cell RNA spiked in. Both conserved end residues are part of each CDR3. Each record gives: clone size, J gene, V gene, D gene, CDR3 protein, CDR3 DNA. The D gene is left open where the match is weak. Clone size, where shown, is once, few, many, or a class for clones that have expanded.

>.|TRBJ2-7|TRBV4-1|.
CARSQESGTAYEQYF
TGCGCCCGCAGCCAAGAATCAGGTACCGCCTACGAGCAGTACTTC
>.|TRBJ2-7|TRBV9|TRBD2
CASSVVSGSGEQYF
TGTGCCAGCAGCGTAGTTAGCGGGAGCGGCGAGCAGTACTTC
>once|TRBJ2-7|TRBV19|TRBD2
CASSWTSGRPGEQYF
TGTGCCAGTAGTTGGACTAGCGGGAGGCCTGGCGAGCAGTACTTC
>many|TRBJ2-7|TRBV20-1|.
CSASPTRTSYEQYF
TGCAGTGCTAGTCCGACAAGGACTTCCTACGAGCAGTACTTC
>few|TRBJ2-1|TRBV12-3/TRBV12-4|.
CASSFLAPNEQFF
TGTGCCAGCAGTTTTCTAGCCCCCAATGAGCAGTTCTTC
>.|TRBJ1-5|TRBV27|.
CAGSLLGTRNQPQHF
TGTGCCGGCAGTCTGCTAGGGACACGGAATCAGCCCCAGCATTTT
>.|TRBJ1-5|TRBV9|.
CASSSGTTSNQPKHF
TGTGCCAGCAGCTCCGGGACAACTAGCAATCAGCCCAAGCATTTT
>.|TRBJ1-4|TRBV19|.
CASSLGRGLFF
TGTGCCAGTAGTCTCGGACGAGGGCTGTTTTTT
>.|TRBJ1-5|TRBV28|.
CASSFLGNSNQPRHF
TGTGCCAGCAGTTTTTTAGGTAATAGCAATCAGCCCCGGCATTTT
>.|TRBJ2-7|TRBV20-1|.
CSALPVGLSSAQSF
TGCAGTGCTCTGCCAGTGGGGCTCTCCTCCGCGCAGTCCTTC
>medium-sized|TRBJ2-3|TRBV7-2|.
CASSLLMGRPDTQYF
TGTGCCAGCAGCTTACTTATGGGCCGCCCAGATACGCAGTATTTT
>few|TRBJ1-2|TRBV5-1|TRBD1
CASSQRQGASYGYTF
TGCGCCAGCAGCCAACGACAGGGGGCTAGCTATGGCTACACCTTC